The source of this T cell receptor beta chain is a study of identical twins' blood T cells (dated by TCRdb to 2013 to 2014). Background on the whole study: The approximately twelve libraries, six for the alpha chain and six for the beta chain, yielded roughly 50 million Illumina reads in total. To assess how genetics influences repertoire formation, the study used next-generation sequencing to compare the TCR alpha and beta chain repertoires of three pairs of monozygous twins. Findings and caveats that apply to the study as a whole: Among the most abundant TCRbeta clonotypes, each donor shared more CDR3 sequences with her twin than with unrelated donors. Because the twins were reared together, environmental influences could not be excluded as an explanation for twin similarity. V gene usage, even among non-selected out-of-frame TCRbeta clonotypes, was reported to be markedly more similar within twin pairs than between unrelated donors. The number of CDR3 clonotypes shared between two donors was mainly determined by the product of the cloneset sizes of the two donors, and no clear deviation from this trend was shown by twins. Validation by independent studies was stated to be required for the proposed role of the TCRalpha J segment in MHC recognition during thymic selection.

The donors were six healthy women who made up three monozygous twin pairs. All three twin pairs had been reared together and were thought likely to have met the same infectious agents and vaccines. RNA was isolated from peripheral blood mononuclear cells and used to prepare TCR cDNA libraries. To prepare the library, 5' RACE was applied. The sequencing machine was an Illumina Genome Analyzer IIx. To prepare the RNA-based TCR cDNA libraries, a previously described protocol was followed, with several modifications. To prevent cross-contamination, barcodes specific to each sample were added to both ends of every TCR cDNA library during cDNA synthesis and amplification. As for the authors' bioinformatics: Between about 100,000 and nearly 500,000 clonotypes were identified per individual, and about 2 to 3.6 million CDR3-containing reads were obtained per library. Reads with improper barcode index combinations were discarded, and clonesets were then built for each library with the MiTCR software. During the assembly of CDR3 clonotypes by MiTCR, low-quality reads were filtered or rescued and PCR and sequencing errors were corrected. Artificial out-of-frame clonotypes were removed by being mapped to in-frame sequences, with one indel in the CDR3 allowed. Similarity in V and J gene usage between donors was calculated as the Jensen-Shannon divergence divided by the mean entropy. TCRdb's own reprocessing of the public reads used fastp at Q25 and MiXCR and kept productive beta chains. A single entry per CDR3 protein holds the most common genes and DNA from its merged rows. The V and J calls were determined by TCRdb, not by the authors. The sample data list 400,000 or so distinct CDR3 sequences, and around 30% of these were observed just once. The biggest ten clones account for around 5.6% of the sample.

Reading from cysteine to phenylalanine, the CDR3 counts 16 amino acids. Here the CDR3 DNA is all that survives: 48 bases in frame from base 1. V gives up 0 bases and J gives up 0 bases, and the segment between their germline ends measures 6 bases. CDR1 and CDR2, looked up from the germline V gene, are MNHEY and SVGAGI. This clonotype was counted ten times or more. Its antigen has not been determined. Base qualities were left out, and no much larger clone turns up one base away. The V gene is TRBV6-5 and the J gene is TRBJ2-6; TRBD1 could be the D gene, as 6 bases match. This sequence was found in a woman aged 18 to 55 in good health. The source material was PBMCs. The CDR3 region: CASSYSGGSGANVLTF. The base sequence is TGTGCCAGCAGTTACTCAGGGGGCTCTGGGGCCAACGTCCTGACTTTC.